The 12 T cell receptor beta chains below were found in one sample sequenced in a study of OX40 agonist ivuxolimab in advanced cancers. Libraries were constructed by the immunoSEQ multiplex PCR assay. Not all clones reach the TCRdb copy of this immuneACCESS table, which keeps in-frame sequences only. Checked studies attribute under half of the gap to unresolved V genes and leave the rest unexplained. The sample has over 45,000 clones on record, about 83% of them singletons. Jointly, the top ten make up approximately 3% of the sample. The sequences come from CD4+ or CD8+ T cells sorted from blood, collected in a trial of the OX40 agonist ivuxolimab. All receptors derive from an adult with an advanced solid tumor such as melanoma, head and neck, liver or kidney cancer.

The count of this clone is one. The CDR3 DNA is TGTGCCAGCAGCCAGAACAGGTACAATGAGCAGTTCTTC. Protein: CASSQNRYNEQFF. The J gene is TRBJ2-1, the V gene TRBV5-4, with D possibly matching TRBD1 (5 bases). Germline-derived CDR1 and CDR2 are SGHNT and YYREEE (reference sequence). This CDR3 has 13 residues. The V and J ends lost 4 bases and 4 bases respectively, with 9 bases between them. The full variable domain, its missing parts supplied by reference TRBV5-4 and TRBJ2-1, is ETGVTQSPTHLIKTRGQQVTLRCSSQSGHNTVSWYQQALGQGPQFIFQYYREEENGRGNFPPRFSGLQFPNYSSELNVNALELDDSALYLCASSQNRYNEQFFGPGTRLTVL.

This sequence joins TRBV6-5 and TRBJ2-7, with 12 bases lining up with TRBD2. J was trimmed by 6 bases and V by 8 bases; bases with no gene match: 5. The CDR3 contains 13 residues. CDR1 is MNHEY and CDR2 is SVGAGI in the germline V gene. CDR3 in amino acids: CASQTSGSLEQYF. CDR3 bases: TGTGCCAGCCAGACTAGCGGGAGTCTCGAGCAGTACTTC.

The chain couples TRBV20-1 to TRBJ2-3; D uncertain. Trimming pared 8 bases from V and 6 bases from J, leaving 12 bases between. CDR1 DFQATT and CDR2 SNEGSKA come from the germline V gene (reference sequence). The CDR3 runs to 11 residues. In DNA form, the CDR3 reads TGCAGTTGGGGTCTGGGGGATACGCAGTATTTT. Its protein product is CSWGLGDTQYF.

This chain joins TRBV6-6 and TRBJ2-7; D remains ambiguous. This CDR3 has 14 amino acids. Germline V CDR1 and CDR2: MNHNY, SVGAGI (reference sequence). The germline V and J ends were trimmed by 6 bases and 2 bases, with 14 bases remaining between them. CDR3: CASSRTQLTYEQYF. The CDR3 region has the DNA TGTGCCAGCAGCCGAACCCAGCTTACCTACGAGCAGTACTTC.

The rearrangement uses TRBV29-1 and TRBJ1-2, with a weak D call TRBD1 (5 bases). V was cut by 4 bases and J by 8 bases, with 17 bases left in between. CDR1 SQVTM and CDR2 ANQGSEA come from the germline V gene. CDR3 length: 13 amino acids. CDR3 bases: TGCAGCGTTGGGGCTTATGGGGGTGGCGGCTACACCTTC. Its protein is CSVGAYGGGGYTF.

This chain uses TRBV14 with TRBJ1-1; D is unresolved. The CDR3 totals 13 residues. Trimming stripped 2 bases from V and 2 bases from J, with 6 bases between. In germline, CDR1 is SGHDN, CDR2 FVKESK. In DNA form, the CDR3 reads TGTGCCAGCAGCCAACACGTTAACACTGAAGCTTTCTTT. The encoded protein is CASSQHVNTEAFF.

The chain joins TRBV5-1 to TRBJ1-1; unclear D gene. CDR1 is SGHRS and CDR2 is YFSETQ in the germline V gene. The CDR3 runs 15 residues. V was cut by 7 bases and J by 0 bases, with 16 bases left in between. For the CDR3, the DNA is TGCGCCAGCCGACGCGGGGTCGACCTGAACACTGAAGCTTTCTTT. Its translation: CASRRGVDLNTEAFF.

The J gene is TRBJ1-5, the V gene TRBV28; TRBD1 matches 9 bases. In germline, CDR1 is MDHEN, CDR2 SYDVKM. The V gene end was trimmed by 4 bases and the J gene end by 9 bases; junction bases not matched to a gene: 7. This CDR3 is built from 14 residues. The CDR3 is CASSSGGQGLPQHF. Here the CDR3 DNA reads TGTGCCAGCAGTTCCGGGGGACAGGGACTGCCCCAGCATTTT.

V and J are TRBV5-4 and TRBJ2-2, with D possibly TRBD1 on 7 matching bases. Trimming took 4 bases from V and 12 from J, leaving 22 bases between them. This CDR3 has 15 residues. Germline CDR1 reads SGHNT; CDR2 reads YYREEE (reference sequence). In DNA form, the CDR3 reads TGTGCCAGCAGCCTCAGGGGGGCGGGCCCTTGGCAGCTGTTTTTT. Its protein is CASSLRGAGPWQLFF.

This sequence joins TRBV6-5 and TRBJ2-7; TRBD1 is a possible D gene (5 bases). Deletions cut 3 bases from V and 0 bases from J, with 9 bases between. CDR3 length: 14 residues. CDR1 is MNHEY, CDR2 SVGAGI, per germline. The chain's CDR3 is CASSYTTVSYEQYF. As DNA, the CDR3 is TGTGCCAGCAGTTATACGACAGTCTCCTACGAGCAGTACTTC.

The V call is TRBV5-1, the J call TRBJ2-1, with D possibly TRBD1 on 5 matching bases. Germline CDR1 reads SGHRS; CDR2 reads YFSETQ. Trimming stripped 4 bases from V and 4 bases from J, with 12 bases between. This CDR3 contains 14 residues. For the CDR3, the DNA is TGCGCCAGCAGCCGAGAGACAGCGTACAATGAGCAGTTCTTC. It specifies CASSRETAYNEQFF.

The gene calls are TRBV18 and TRBJ1-1; weak D call: TRBD1 (5 bases). The germline gives CDR1 KGHSH, CDR2 LQKENI. The CDR3 has 14 amino acids. V lost 6 bases, J lost 3 bases, and 14 bases lay in between. CDR3 in DNA: TGTGCCAGCTCCCGGGGGGGGGTGGACACTGAAGCTTTCTTT. Its translation is CASSRGGVDTEAFF.